The 19 T cell receptor beta chains below were found in one sample sequenced in a study of T cells in narcolepsy (dated by TCRdb to 2017 to 2018). Library preparation employed the immunoSEQ multiplex PCR assay. TCRdb mirrors the immuneACCESS table, restricted to in-frame sequences. Some clones are absent from its copies; in checked studies, under half trace to an unresolved V gene, and the reason for the others is unknown. The sample table shows about 32,000 clones, and roughly 80% are seen once. The ten top clones hold approximately 3.8% of the sample. The source material was memory (CD45RA-) CD4+ T cells from blood. The cell subset or site label, as the study defines it: memory T cells sorted ex vivo from peripheral blood. The receptors were sampled from a human donor in good health.

This chain joins TRBV28 and TRBJ1-1; D perhaps matches TRBD1 (5 bases). Per the germline V gene, CDR1 is MDHEN and CDR2 is SYDVKM. The CDR3 is 13 residues long. V lost 7 bases, J lost 1 base, and 10 bases lay in between. CDR3 loop: CASIPGRNTEAFF. For the CDR3, the DNA is TGTGCCAGCATTCCGGGACGGAACACTGAAGCTTTCTTT.

The gene calls are TRBV6-1 and TRBJ1-6; TRBD1 matches at 9 bases. Trimming removed 6 bases from V and 10 bases from J; junction bases left unmatched: 7. This CDR3 is 14 amino acids long. CDR1 and CDR2 from the germline V gene are MNHNS and SASEGT. The CDR3 spells CASRPGTGTSPLHF. The CDR3 bases are TGTGCCAGCAGGCCCGGGACAGGGACCTCACCCCTCCACTTT.

The chain has TRBV2 and TRBJ1-4, with D unclear. This CDR3 spans 13 amino acids. V dropped 4 bases and J dropped 4 bases, with 7 bases sitting between them. Germline V gene sequence: CDR1 SNHLY, CDR2 FYNNEI. DNA of the CDR3: TGTGCCAGCAGTGCTCAGATTAATGAAAAACTGTTTTTT. It codes for CASSAQINEKLFF.

The rearrangement joins TRBV27 to TRBJ2-7; tentative D call: TRBD2 (5 bases). The CDR3 is made up of 14 amino acids. Trimming pared 8 bases from V and 5 bases from J, leaving 19 bases between. Per germline, CDR1 MNHEY and CDR2 SMNVEV (reference sequence). CDR3 nucleotides: TGTGCCAGCGCGACTACTGAGGTTTTCCACGAGCAGTACTTC. Translation: CASATTEVFHEQYF.

The chain has TRBV29-1 and TRBJ2-1; 8 bases map to TRBD2. The CDR3 runs 16 residues. The V gene end was trimmed by 4 bases and the J gene end by 3 bases; junction bases not matched to a gene: 11. Germline assignment: CDR1 SQVTM and CDR2 ANQGSEA. The CDR3 spells CSVGRGAGGRYNEQFF. Written as DNA, the CDR3 is TGCAGCGTTGGAAGGGGCGCGGGAGGCCGCTACAATGAGCAGTTCTTC.

The chain has TRBV10-3 and TRBJ1-3; the D is unclear. The germline CDR1 and CDR2 sequences are ENHRY and SYGVKD. V gave up 6 bases and J gave up 0 bases, with 9 bases separating them. This CDR3 comprises 14 residues. For the CDR3, the DNA is TGTGCCATCAGGGACTTGCTCTCTGGAAACACCATATATTTT. It is translated as CAIRDLLSGNTIYF.

CDR3 nucleotides: TGCGCCAGCAGTCAATCGAAAGGCAGATGTCCGAAGCGGGCTTTCTTT. It is translated as CASSQSKGRCPKRAFF. J is TRBJ1-1 and V is TRBV23-1; D gene uncertain. TRBV23-1 is treated as an ORF (open reading frame) with a function not yet certain. Trimming shortened V by 0 bases and J by 11 bases, and 22 bases separated the two germline ends. The CDR3 length is 16 residues.

The V and J genes are TRBV10-3 and TRBJ2-3, with 8 bases that match TRBD2. Trimming cost V 6 bases and J 4 bases; bases outside gene matches: 12. The germline CDR1 and CDR2 sequences are ENHRY and SYGVKD. The CDR3 is made up of 16 amino acids. The CDR3 coding sequence is TGTGCCATCAGCCCTAAGAGCGGGAGTGTCGCAGATACGCAGTATTTT. Amino acid sequence: CAISPKSGSVADTQYF.

V is TRBV2 and J is TRBJ1-3, with no clear D. V shed 2 bases and J shed 0 bases, with 11 bases lying between them. The CDR3 contains 16 residues. CDR1 is SNHLY and CDR2 is FYNNEI in the germline V gene. CDR3 nucleotide sequence: TGTGCCAGCAGTGAACTGCAGAAACCCTCTGGAAACACCATATATTTT. Translation: CASSELQKPSGNTIYF.

There are a few counts of this clone. The chain carries TRBV6-1 and TRBJ2-7; the D gene could be TRBD1 or TRBD2 (5 bases each). In germline, CDR1 is MNHNS, CDR2 SASEGT. Trimming shortened V by 6 bases and J by 5 bases, and 17 bases separated the two germline ends. The CDR3 consists of 14 residues. The CDR3 region has the DNA TGTGCCAGCAGGGCTCGGGACGAAGTGGACGAGCAGTACTTC. Translating it yields CASRARDEVDEQYF.

The chain has TRBV19 and TRBJ1-6; the D is unclear. Germline V gives CDR1 LNHDA, CDR2 SQIVND (reference sequence). Trimming pared 10 bases from V and 4 bases from J, leaving 11 bases between. The CDR3 consists of 13 residues. In DNA form, the CDR3 reads TGTGCCACATCGGACGGATATAATTCACCCCTCCACTTT. Its translation is CATSDGYNSPLHF.

The chain couples TRBV27 to TRBJ2-1; tentatively, D is TRBD1 or TRBD2 (5 bases each). V lost 6 bases to trimming and J lost 8 bases, with 23 bases between them. CDR3 length equals 16 residues. Germline V lookup: CDR1 MNHEY, CDR2 SMNVEV (reference sequence). The CDR3 region has the DNA TGTGCCAGCAGCCGGAGAATCGGGACGGGAATCGATGAGCAGTTCTTC. Residues: CASSRRIGTGIDEQFF.

This chain links TRBV19 with TRBJ2-5, with 7 bases that match TRBD2. Germline CDR1 reads LNHDA; CDR2 reads SQIVND (reference sequence). This CDR3 has 12 amino acids. Trimming at V came to 8 bases and at J to 4 bases, leaving 4 bases not matched to a gene. This chain's CDR3 is CASRGETETQYF. CDR3 in DNA: TGTGCCAGTCGGGGGGAAACAGAGACCCAGTACTTC.

This clone appeared once. J is TRBJ2-7 and V is TRBV5-5; TRBD2 might be the D (6 bases). Germline lookup yields CDR1 SGHKS and CDR2 YYEKEE (reference sequence). Trimming left V 2 bases short and J 7 bases short, with 13 bases between. The CDR3 spans 13 residues. In DNA form, the CDR3 reads TGTGCCAGCAGCTTTATAAGTAGCGGAGAGCAGTACTTC. Its translation is CASSFISSGEQYF.

The chain links TRBV30 to TRBJ2-3, with a possible D match to TRBD2 (5 bases). From germline, CDR1 is GTSNPN and CDR2 SVGIG (reference sequence). Trimming shortened V by 6 bases and J by 6 bases, and 19 bases separated the two germline ends. The length of the CDR3 is 14 residues. The CDR3 sequence: CACSRLVGEDTQYF. The CDR3, as DNA: TGTGCCTGTTCCCGGCTAGTGGGAGAGGATACGCAGTATTTT. Combining the CDR3 with reference TRBV30 and TRBJ2-3 gives the whole variable domain SQTIHQWPATLVQPVGSPLSLECTVEGTSNPNLYWYRQAAGRGLQLLFYSVGIGQISSEVPQNLSASRPQDRQFILSSKKLLLSDSGFYLCACSRLVGEDTQYFGPGTRLTVL.

This clone has a single count. The chain combines TRBV15 with TRBJ2-5, with 7 bases that match TRBD2. The CDR3 extends over 14 amino acids. J gave up 11 bases and V 1 base, and 10 bases lay outside the gene matches. The germline V gene has CDR1 LNHNV and CDR2 YYDKDF (reference sequence). The CDR3 region is CATSRGIAGVEQYF. CDR3 DNA sequence: TGTGCCACCAGCAGAGGGATAGCGGGTGTTGAGCAGTACTTC.

This clone came up a few times. This chain connects TRBV2 to TRBJ1-2, with TRBD1 matching over 7 bases. Germline-derived CDR1 and CDR2 are SNHLY and FYNNEI. The V and J ends lost 6 bases and 5 bases, in that order; junction bases with no gene match: 9. The CDR3 runs 14 residues. This chain's CDR3 is CASSPTGLRYGYTF. The CDR3 DNA follows: TGTGCCAGCAGCCCGACAGGGCTACGGTATGGCTACACCTTC. The whole variable domain, filled in from reference TRBV2 and TRBJ1-2, reads EPEVTQTPSHQVTQMGQEVILRCVPISNHLYFYWYRQILGQKVEFLVSFYNNEISEKSEIFDDQFSVERPDGSNFTLKIRSTKLEDSAMYFCASSPTGLRYGYTFGSGTRLTVV.

The chain carries TRBV7-6 and TRBJ2-6; no clear D. The CDR3 runs to 17 residues. Between the trimmed V and J ends, which lost 8 bases and 0 bases, there was a span of 17 bases. Germline CDR1 reads SGHVS; CDR2 reads FNYEAQ. CDR3 residues: CASSPTTPVSGANVLTF. The CDR3 DNA follows: TGTGCCAGCTCGCCGACGACTCCGGTCTCTGGGGCCAACGTCCTGACTTTC.

The chain employs TRBV19 and TRBJ1-1; no reliable D call. Germline V gives CDR1 LNHDA, CDR2 SQIVND (reference sequence). This CDR3 is 14 amino acids long. V gave up 6 bases and J gave up 1 base, with 12 bases separating them. The CDR3 sequence is CASSQTFRNTEAFF. DNA for the CDR3: TGTGCCAGTAGCCAGACATTCCGGAACACTGAAGCTTTCTTT.